These 25 T cell receptor beta chains were all obtained from the same sample, sequenced in a study of CD8 T cells in Susac syndrome (dated by TCRdb to between 2018 and 2020). Library preparation was by the immunoSEQ multiplex PCR assay. RNA was extracted with the RNeasy kit and about 0.5 to 1 ug was reverse transcribed using random hexamers. TCRdb took the public reads, trimmed them with fastp at Q25, ran MiXCR for clone calling and kept in-frame beta chains. Entries are consolidated by CDR3 protein sequence, retaining the most common genes and DNA. This sample has around 150,000 distinct CDR3 sequences in its table, and around 95% of those were observed once. The ten largest clones capture under 0.15% of the sample. Material: CD4+ T cells from PBMCs. These receptors were collected from a human donor in good health.

The CDR3 DNA sequence: TGCGCCAGCAGCCAAGTAGGCCTACAGGACAGGACTGGGGCCAACGTCCTGACTTTC. Encoded protein: CASSQVGLQDRTGANVLTF. The V gene is TRBV4-1, the J gene TRBJ2-6; 7 nucleotides agree with TRBD1. CDR1 and CDR2 (germline): MGHRA, YSYEKL. CDR3 length: 19 amino acids. With 1 base clipped from V and 2 bases from J, the junction kept 11 bases outside the gene matches.

The genes are TRBV12-3 or TRBV12-4 and TRBJ2-1, with 7 bases matching TRBD1. Unmatched junction bases numbered 16, after V lost 5 bases and J lost 9 bases. The CDR3 covers 16 residues. CDR3: CASSLQGFSGPGEQFF. As DNA, the CDR3 is TGTGCCAGCAGTCTACAGGGGTTCTCTGGGCCCGGTGAGCAGTTCTTC.

In this sample, this clonotype turned up a few times. The genes are TRBV6-2 or TRBV6-3 and TRBJ2-5; D ambiguous. The germline gives CDR1 MNHEY, CDR2 SVGEGT. Deletions cut 6 bases from V and 8 bases from J, with 10 bases between. This CDR3 region has 11 residues. The CDR3 is CASSPAGTQYF. The CDR3 region has the DNA TGTGCCAGCAGCCCTGCCGGAACCCAGTACTTC.

The CDR3: CVREVPYGYTF. The CDR3 coding sequence is TGTGTCAGAGAGGTCCCCTATGGCTACACCTTC. This rearrangement joins TRBV30 to TRBJ1-2, with D unresolved. The CDR3 contains 11 residues. Germline CDR1 and CDR2: GTSNPN and SVGIG (reference sequence).

The CDR3 region is CASSSGTVGDEQYF. CDR3 sequence (DNA): TGTGCCAGCAGCTCCGGGACGGTCGGGGACGAGCAGTACTTC. V and J are TRBV11-1 and TRBJ2-7; D may be TRBD1 or TRBD2 (5 bases each). The CDR3 sequence is 14 residues long. Trimming shortened V by 4 bases and J by 5 bases, and 15 bases separated the two germline ends. CDR1 is SGHAT, CDR2 FQDESV, per germline (reference sequence).

V gene TRBV20-1 combines with J gene TRBJ2-5; D might be TRBD1 (7 bases). The CDR3 is 14 residues long. Germline V gives CDR1 DFQATT, CDR2 SNEGSKA (reference sequence). The ends were cut back, 1 base at V and 1 base at J, with 10 bases in the middle. The CDR3: CSARVQGGQETQYF. The CDR3 coding sequence is TGCAGTGCTAGAGTTCAGGGGGGCCAAGAGACCCAGTACTTC.

The chain is built from TRBV20-1 and TRBJ2-1; a weak D match, TRBD2 (6 bases). The CDR3 contains 14 residues. Trimming took 1 base from V and 2 from J, leaving 9 bases between them. From germline, CDR1 is DFQATT and CDR2 SNEGSKA (reference sequence). CDR3 region: CSARVGGPYNEQFF. CDR3 DNA: TGCAGTGCTAGAGTGGGGGGACCCTACAATGAGCAGTTCTTC.

The J gene is TRBJ1-6, the V gene TRBV25-1; D is perhaps TRBD1 (6 bases). The V gene's germline CDR1 is MGHDK and CDR2 SYGVNS. This CDR3 has 13 amino acids. Trimming took 7 bases from V and 10 from J, leaving 14 bases between them. Here the CDR3 DNA reads TGTGCCAGCACCCGGGGGCGAGGGTCACCCCTCCACTTT. Its protein product is CASTRGRGSPLHF.

The chain links TRBV9 to TRBJ2-7; TRBD1 is a possible D gene (6 bases). Trimming pared 4 bases from V and 0 bases from J, leaving 14 bases between. In germline, CDR1 is SGDLS, CDR2 YYNGEE. The CDR3 runs 15 residues. The DNA for the CDR3 is TGTGCCAGCAGCCAGACAGGCACGAGCTCCTACGAGCAGTACTTC. Protein product: CASSQTGTSSYEQYF.

The V call is TRBV4-3, the J call TRBJ2-1, with 10 bases that match TRBD1. J was trimmed by 7 bases and V by 1 base; bases with no gene match: 4. Germline CDR1 is LGHNA and CDR2 is YSLEER. The CDR3 is made up of 15 amino acids. Here the CDR3 reads CASSQGRDRGNEQFF. The CDR3, as DNA: TGCGCCAGCAGCCAAGGGCGGGACAGGGGAAATGAGCAGTTCTTC.

This clonotype has just one count. The V and J genes are TRBV6-6 and TRBJ2-1, with D perhaps matching TRBD1 or TRBD2 (6 bases each). Germline V gene lookup returns CDR1 MNHNY and CDR2 SVGAGI (reference sequence). This CDR3 is built from 13 residues. Trimming stripped 6 bases from V and 7 bases from J, with 13 bases between. The CDR3 coding sequence is TGTGCCAGCAGCAATAGGGGGGCGAATGAGCAGTTCTTC. Translation gives CASSNRGANEQFF.

The chain links TRBV4-3 to TRBJ1-2; 8 bases map to TRBD1. The CDR3 is made up of 16 amino acids. V lost 0 bases, J lost 1 base, and 4 bases stayed unmatched. CDR1 is LGHNA, CDR2 YSLEER, per germline. The CDR3 DNA reads TGCGCCAGCAGCCAAGACTTGGGACAGGTTAACTATGGCTACACCTTC. It specifies CASSQDLGQVNYGYTF.

In its sample, this clonotype was seen once. The genes are TRBV5-1 and TRBJ2-7, with 11 bases lining up with TRBD2. From germline, CDR1 is SGHRS and CDR2 YFSETQ. CDR3 size: 14 residues. After removal of 4 bases from V and 6 bases from J, the junction contained 6 bases not matched to a gene. This chain's CDR3 is CASSPGTSGAEQYF. CDR3 sequence (DNA): TGCGCCAGCAGCCCGGGGACTAGCGGCGCCGAGCAGTACTTC.

The chain employs TRBV15 and TRBJ2-3, with D unclear. Germline CDR1 LNHNV, CDR2 YYDKDF (reference sequence). The V end was cut by 1 base, the J end by 0 bases, with 5 bases between. This CDR3 has 14 amino acids. CDR3 residues: CATSRVPSTDTQYF. In nucleotides, the CDR3 is TGTGCCACCAGCAGAGTTCCTAGCACAGATACGCAGTATTTT.

The V call is TRBV27, the J call TRBJ2-4; TRBD1 aligns across 8 bases. Germline-derived CDR1 and CDR2 are MNHEY and SMNVEV (reference sequence). The CDR3 sequence is 13 residues long. Losses at the gene ends were 6 bases for V and 8 bases for J; bases not matched to a gene: 6. CDR3: CASSPGQGDIQYF. The CDR3 DNA reads TGTGCCAGCAGCCCTGGACAGGGAGACATTCAGTACTTC.

The V gene is TRBV4-2, the J gene TRBJ2-2; TRBD2 might be the D (6 bases). Trimming pared 6 bases from V and 5 bases from J, leaving 19 bases between. This CDR3 region has 16 residues. CDR1 and CDR2 from the germline V gene are LGHNA and YNFKEQ. The DNA of the CDR3 is TGTGCCAGCAGACCAAATAGCGGTGGAGGGACCGGGGAGCTGTTTTTT. This sequence encodes CASRPNSGGGTGELFF.

The J gene is TRBJ2-5, the V gene TRBV27, with D uncertain. Germline V gene data show CDR1 as MNHEY and CDR2 as SMNVEV (reference sequence). This CDR3 is built from 15 residues. V lost 0 bases and J lost 5, with 13 bases in between. The CDR3 here is CASSLSPRSTETQYF. In DNA form, the CDR3 reads TGTGCCAGCAGTTTATCACCCCGGAGTACGGAGACCCAGTACTTC.

The gene calls are TRBV12-5 and TRBJ1-1, with D possibly matching TRBD1 (6 bases). Germline V gives CDR1 LGHNT, CDR2 FRNRAP. This CDR3 has 14 amino acids. With 9 bases removed from V and 2 bases from J, the gap between germline ends came to 16 bases. The DNA of the CDR3 is TGTGCTAGACTAAAGGACAGACCAAACACTGAAGCTTTCTTT. It translates to CARLKDRPNTEAFF.

Here the CDR3 DNA reads TGTGCCAGCAGCTTTATTTCGGCAAACACTGAAGCTTTCTTT. Translation: CASSFISANTEAFF. J is TRBJ1-1 and V is TRBV7-2, with no clear D. The CDR3 extends over 14 amino acids. V lost 3 bases and J lost 2, with 10 bases in between. Germline CDR1 SGHTA, CDR2 FQGNSA.

This chain uses TRBV19 with TRBJ2-1; no clear D. The germline V gene encodes CDR1 LNHDA and CDR2 SQIVND (reference sequence). CDR3 size: 15 residues. V was shortened by 0 bases and J by 2 bases, with 8 bases between the two germline ends. CDR3 in DNA: TGTGCCAGTAGTATAGAGGGTTCGACCTACAATGAGCAGTTCTTC. This encodes CASSIEGSTYNEQFF. Supplemented by reference TRBV19 and TRBJ2-1, the full variable domain reads DGGITQSPKYLFRKEGQNVTLSCEQNLNHDAMYWYRQDPGQGLRLIYYSQIVNDFQKGDIAEGYSVSREKKESFPLTVTSAQKNPTAFYLCASSIEGSTYNEQFFGPGTRLTVL.

This chain connects TRBV3-1 to TRBJ2-7; 11 bases map to TRBD2. The CDR3 length is 15 residues. V was pared by 7 bases and J by 4 bases, with 9 bases of the junction left unmatched. Per the germline V gene, CDR1 is LGHDT and CDR2 is YNNKEL (reference sequence). The CDR3 nucleotides read TGTGCCAGCACCTTGTCTAGCGGGGGGACTTACGAGCAGTACTTC. Its protein product is CASTLSSGGTYEQYF.

In DNA form, the CDR3 reads TGTGCCAGCAGCGACAGGGGGGAGCAGTACTTC. Translation: CASSDRGEQYF. The chain combines TRBV12-3 or TRBV12-4 with TRBJ2-7, with 9 bases matching TRBD1. V lost 6 bases to trimming and J lost 7 bases; unmatched junction nucleotides: 1. The length of the CDR3 is 11 residues.

This sequence joins TRBV2 and TRBJ2-3; D not resolved. V was clipped by 4 bases and J by 6 bases, with 5 bases between them. This CDR3 is built from 11 residues. CDR1 and CDR2 (germline): SNHLY, FYNNEI. In nucleotides, the CDR3 is TGTGCCAGCAGTGTGCAGGATACGCAGTATTTT. Translated: CASSVQDTQYF.

J is TRBJ2-3 and V is TRBV29-1; D not resolved. CDR1 and CDR2 from the germline V gene are SQVTM and ANQGSEA. V lost 6 bases to trimming and J lost 0 bases, with 7 bases between them. This CDR3 contains 12 residues. CDR3 DNA sequence: TGCAGCGTAGTCGACAGCACAGATACGCAGTATTTT. Translation: CSVVDSTDTQYF.

V is TRBV29-1 and J is TRBJ2-5; D is undetermined. Germline-derived CDR1 and CDR2 are SQVTM and ANQGSEA. The length of the CDR3 is 13 residues. V dropped 4 bases and J dropped 0 bases, with 9 bases sitting between them. The CDR3: CSVVGRYQETQYF. DNA for the CDR3: TGCAGCGTTGTGGGCCGGTACCAAGAGACCCAGTACTTC.